Below are 18 T cell receptor beta chains sequenced from a single sample in a study of T cell responses to AZD1222 COVID-19 vaccine (dated by TCRdb to the early 2020s). The meaning of the sample's time point label: baseline before first vaccination. The treatment or condition label corresponds to: meningococcal conjugate vaccine given as trial control. The receptor library was made with the immunoSEQ multiplex PCR assay. In TCRdb, the immuneACCESS table is reduced to in-frame sequences with V and J assigned. These tables do not hold every clone; where another copy was compared, an unresolved V gene accounts for under half, and the others remain unexplained. Counted in this sample were 100,000 to 150,000 clones; 90% of them appeared once. The top ten clonotypes cover 4.4% of the sample. Here the sequenced sample was peripheral blood, taken on day 0 of MenACWY control vaccination. All receptors come from an adult in good health.

The V and J genes are TRBV27 and TRBJ2-1, with 13 positions matching TRBD2. Looked up from germline, CDR1 is MNHEY and CDR2 is SMNVEV (reference sequence). The CDR3 runs to 15 residues. Trimming cost V 5 bases and J 8 bases; bases outside gene matches: 6. The CDR3 spells CASSQGLAGRDEQFF. The CDR3 coding sequence is TGTGCCAGCAGTCAGGGACTAGCGGGGAGGGATGAGCAGTTCTTC.

V usage is TRBV29-1 and J usage is TRBJ1-3, with D unresolved. CDR1 is SQVTM and CDR2 is ANQGSEA in the germline V gene. This CDR3 region has 13 residues. Trimming removed 6 bases from V and 2 bases from J, with 11 bases in between. The CDR3 nucleotides read TGCAGCGTCGCCGTGTTGGCTGGAAACACCATATATTTT. Translation: CSVAVLAGNTIYF.

The chain employs TRBV28 and TRBJ1-2; D possibly corresponds to TRBD1 (6 bases). The germline gives CDR1 MDHEN, CDR2 SYDVKM. V was cut by 7 bases and J by 7 bases, with 16 bases left in between. The CDR3 sequence is 13 residues long. CDR3 loop: CASIKTGEGGYTF. CDR3 sequence (DNA): TGTGCCAGCATTAAGACAGGAGAGGGTGGCTACACCTTC.

CDR3 loop: CASIASTGELFF. CDR3 nucleotide sequence: TGCGCCAGTATAGCGTCCACCGGGGAGCTGTTTTTT. The V call is TRBV5-1, the J call TRBJ2-2, with a tentative D call TRBD2 (5 bases). Trimming pared 8 bases from V and 4 bases from J, leaving 9 bases between. The CDR3 spans 12 residues. Germline values: CDR1 SGHRS, CDR2 YFSETQ.

This chain uses TRBV24-1 with TRBJ2-1; 14 nucleotides line up with TRBD2. Unmatched junction bases numbered 6, after V lost 4 bases and J lost 5 bases. This CDR3 comprises 17 residues. The germline CDR1 and CDR2 sequences are KGHDR and SFDVKD. In DNA, the CDR3 is TGTGCCACCAGTGAAATGGGGACTAGCGGGAGTCACAATGAGCAGTTCTTC. Its protein product is CATSEMGTSGSHNEQFF.

This rearrangement joins TRBV7-7 to TRBJ1-5; unclear D gene. Looked up from germline, CDR1 is SSHAT and CDR2 is FNYEAQ (reference sequence). This CDR3 is 14 amino acids long. The V gene lost 1 base and the J gene lost 5 bases, with 9 bases spanning the gap. The chain's CDR3 is CASSLVAGDQPQHF. The CDR3 DNA sequence: TGTGCCAGCAGCTTAGTGGCCGGAGATCAGCCCCAGCATTTT.

This sequence joins TRBV7-8 and TRBJ2-3, with 11 bases fitting TRBD2. CDR1 SGHVS and CDR2 FQNEAQ come from the germline V gene. The V gene end was trimmed by 5 bases and the J gene end by 4 bases; junction bases not matched to a gene: 14. This CDR3 spans 18 amino acids. In DNA form, the CDR3 reads TGTGCCAGCAGCCTCCGCACTAGCGGGGGCGTTTCTGCAGATACGCAGTATTTT. Its translation: CASSLRTSGGVSADTQYF.

The chain employs TRBV5-8 and TRBJ2-7; the match to TRBD2 covers 9 bases. The germline gives CDR1 SGHTS, CDR2 YDEGEE. Losses at the gene ends were 2 bases for V and 2 bases for J; bases not matched to a gene: 2. The CDR3 length is 14 residues. The CDR3 here is CASSFSGGAYEQYV. CDR3 coding DNA: TGTGCCAGCAGCTTTAGCGGGGGAGCCTACGAGCAGTACGTC.

The chain has TRBV19 and TRBJ1-5, with TRBD1 identical over 7 bases. Trimming cost V 3 bases and J 2 bases; bases outside gene matches: 4. The CDR3 loop spans 15 amino acids. The germline V gene has CDR1 LNHDA and CDR2 SQIVND (reference sequence). CDR3 residues: CASSIDRARNQPQHF. The CDR3, as DNA: TGTGCCAGTAGTATCGACAGGGCGCGCAATCAGCCCCAGCATTTT.

The chain uses TRBV3-1 (or the pseudogene TRBV3-2) and TRBJ2-1; either TRBD1 or TRBD2 may supply D (5 bases each). Germline V lookup: CDR1 LGHDT, CDR2 YNNKEL (reference sequence). The CDR3 extends over 16 amino acids. V was clipped by 2 bases and J by 3 bases, with 14 bases between them. CDR3 protein: CASSQPGPGGYNEQFF. In DNA form, the CDR3 reads TGTGCCAGCAGCCAACCGGGTCCTGGGGGCTACAATGAGCAGTTCTTC.

This chain uses TRBV7-9 with TRBJ1-1; D is uncertain. The CDR3 is 13 residues long. Germline V gene lookup returns CDR1 SEHNR and CDR2 FQNEAQ (reference sequence). The V end was cut by 1 base, the J end by 3 bases, with 6 bases between. CDR3 sequence (DNA): TGTGCCAGCAGCTTAGGTACCGACACTGAAGCTTTCTTT. Residues: CASSLGTDTEAFF.

The rearrangement links TRBV5-1 to TRBJ2-7; TRBD2 matches at 11 bases. The CDR3 length is 16 residues. Germline CDR1 is SGHRS and CDR2 is YFSETQ. Trimming cost V 0 bases and J 2 bases; bases outside gene matches: 4. CDR3 loop: CASSLETSGNAYEQYF. The CDR3 DNA reads as TGCGCCAGCAGCTTGGAGACTAGCGGGAACGCCTACGAGCAGTACTTC.

The CDR3 bases are TGTGCCAGCTCACCCGACAGGGACACTGAAGCTTTCTTT. Translation: CASSPDRDTEAFF. The gene calls are TRBV18 and TRBJ1-1, with 7 bases lining up with TRBD1. The CDR3 has 13 residues. Germline V CDR1 and CDR2: KGHSH, LQKENI. V shed 3 bases, J shed 3 bases, and the junction held 1 base outside the gene matches.

This chain links TRBV7-2 with TRBJ1-5; D ambiguous. V shed 6 bases and J shed 4 bases, with 19 bases lying between them. This CDR3 region has 16 residues. Germline assignment: CDR1 SGHTA and CDR2 FQGNSA. The CDR3 nucleotides read TGTGCCAGCAGTCCCCTCCCCGGGTATATAAATCAGCCCCAGCATTTT. It specifies CASSPLPGYINQPQHF. The variable domain in full, completed from reference TRBV7-2 and TRBJ1-5, reads GAGVSQSPSNKVTEKGKDVELRCDPISGHTALYWYRQSLGQGLEFLIYFQGNSAPDKSGLPSDRFSAERTGGSVSTLTIQRTQQEDSAVYLCASSPLPGYINQPQHFGDGTRLSIL.

V gene TRBV7-9 combines with J gene TRBJ1-2; D might be TRBD1 (5 bases). CDR1 is SEHNR and CDR2 is FQNEAQ in the germline V gene (reference sequence). The CDR3 has 17 residues. The germline V and J ends were trimmed by 5 bases and 4 bases, with 23 bases remaining between them. The CDR3 DNA reads TGTGCCAGCAGCCCACCCGGACAACAGACGGCCCTCTATGGCTACACCTTC. It translates to CASSPPGQQTALYGYTF.

This chain joins TRBV6-5 and TRBJ2-2; a possible D gene is TRBD1 (6 bases). The ends were cut back, 2 bases at V and 5 bases at J, with 15 bases in the middle. CDR1 and CDR2 (germline): MNHEY, SVGAGI. The CDR3 contains 16 residues. The CDR3 bases are TGTGCCAGCAGTTACGGGGTCAGGGGCGTAACCGGGGAGCTGTTTTTT. It yields the protein CASSYGVRGVTGELFF.

The chain joins TRBV5-1 to TRBJ2-7; 8 bases match TRBD1. Germline V CDR1 and CDR2: SGHRS, YFSETQ. The CDR3 covers 17 residues. The V and J ends lost 4 bases and 0 bases, in that order; junction bases with no gene match: 12. The chain's CDR3 is CASSQQGQVMGSYEQYF. The CDR3 DNA is TGCGCCAGCAGCCAACAGGGACAGGTTATGGGCTCCTACGAGCAGTACTTC. The whole variable domain, remainder taken from reference TRBV5-1 and TRBJ2-7, is KAGVTQTPRYLIKTRGQQVTLSCSPISGHRSVSWYQQTPGQGLQFLFEYFSETQRNKGNFPGRFSGRQFSNSRSEMNVSTLELGDSALYLCASSQQGQVMGSYEQYFGPGTRLTVT.

This chain connects TRBV7-9 to TRBJ2-7; no clear D gene. The V gene's germline CDR1 is SEHNR and CDR2 FQNEAQ (reference sequence). The CDR3 length is 13 residues. Trimming left V 5 bases short and J 4 bases short, with 12 bases between. The CDR3 DNA reads TGTGCCAGCAGCCCCCCCGACAAGTACGAGCAGTACTTC. Translation: CASSPPDKYEQYF.